The 28 T cell receptor beta chains given below trace back to one sample, sequenced in a study of shared clonotypes between healthy human individuals. The repertoire was sequenced with immunoSEQ multiplex PCR; TCRdb's copy has only in-frame clones and lacks some. The data hold roughly 500,000 clones, with 78% observed a single time. The specimen was PBMCs. All receptors derive from a woman in her thirties or forties in good health. Some clones in this sample may be carry-over from other donors' samples.

This clone appeared once. The chain has TRBV5-4 and TRBJ2-3; 12 bases align to TRBD2. Germline V lookup: CDR1 SGHNT, CDR2 YYREEE (reference sequence). The CDR3 contains 15 residues. Unmatched junction bases numbered 4, after V lost 4 bases and J lost 4 bases. The CDR3 DNA reads as TGTGCCAGCAGCGAACTAGCGGGAGGAGCAGATACGCAGTATTTT. It translates to CASSELAGGADTQYF.

This chain connects TRBV19 to TRBJ2-5; 10 nucleotides agree with TRBD2. The V and J ends lost 6 bases and 2 bases, in that order; junction bases with no gene match: 3. The CDR3 covers 14 residues. CDR1 is LNHDA and CDR2 is SQIVND in the germline V gene (reference sequence). CDR3 sequence: CASRGTSDQETQYF. As DNA, the CDR3 is TGTGCCAGTAGGGGGACTAGCGATCAAGAGACCCAGTACTTC.

This chain connects TRBV7-8 to TRBJ1-4; no clear D. Trimming removed 6 bases from V and 2 bases from J, with 7 bases in between. Germline V gives CDR1 SGHVS, CDR2 FQNEAQ. CDR3 length equals 13 residues. In DNA form, the CDR3 reads TGTGCCAGCAGATTCTCTACTAATGAAAAACTGTTTTTT. Its protein is CASRFSTNEKLFF.

This clone was seen once. A read error may explain this, as a much larger clone is one base away. Here the CDR3 omits its conserved ending phenylalanine or tryptophan, so a read error is the likely source. The chain joins TRBV29-1 to TRBJ2-7, with 8 bases that match TRBD1. With V trimmed by 7 bases and J by 2 bases, 13 bases remained unmatched. Germline-derived CDR1 and CDR2 are SQVTM and ANQGSEA. The length of the CDR3 is 15 residues. The CDR3 region is CSAERTGKSPYEQYS. CDR3 nucleotide sequence: TGCAGCGCGGAAAGGACAGGGAAGAGCCCCTACGAGCAGTACTCC.

The rearrangement uses TRBV28 and TRBJ2-1, with 9 positions matching TRBD1. Per germline, CDR1 MDHEN and CDR2 SYDVKM. V shed 5 bases, J shed 2 bases, and the junction held 4 bases outside the gene matches. The CDR3 consists of 15 residues. The CDR3 spells CASSRGQGPYNEQFF. DNA of the CDR3: TGTGCCAGCAGTAGGGGACAGGGTCCCTACAATGAGCAGTTCTTC.

The rearrangement links TRBV2 to TRBJ2-3; D remains ambiguous. Trimming took off 3 bases at V and 4 bases at J, with 5 bases between the two ends. This CDR3 comprises 12 residues. The V gene's germline CDR1 is SNHLY and CDR2 FYNNEI. The CDR3 DNA reads TGTGCCAGCAGTGAGGCCCCAGATACGCAGTATTTT. Translation gives CASSEAPDTQYF.

The chain employs TRBV2 and TRBJ1-2; D uncertain. Germline CDR1 and CDR2: SNHLY and FYNNEI. The CDR3 has 10 residues. V was trimmed by 4 bases and J by 6 bases, leaving 3 bases between them. The CDR3 DNA reads as TGTGCCAGCAGTGGCGATGGCTACACCTTC. Translating it yields CASSGDGYTF.

This clone was seen a few times. This chain links TRBV4-2 with TRBJ1-2; the D gene is possibly TRBD1 (6 bases). CDR1 LGHNA and CDR2 YNFKEQ come from the germline V gene. Between the trimmed V and J ends, which lost 0 bases and 4 bases, there was a span of 9 bases. CDR3 length equals 14 residues. The CDR3: CASSQEAGAYGYTF. The CDR3 bases are TGTGCCAGCAGCCAAGAGGCAGGGGCCTATGGCTACACCTTC.

The V and J genes are TRBV15 and TRBJ2-7; 8 bases line up with TRBD2. The germline V gene encodes CDR1 LNHNV and CDR2 YYDKDF (reference sequence). After removal of 1 base from V and 2 bases from J, the junction contained 7 bases not matched to a gene. The CDR3 is 16 residues long. CDR3 nucleotide sequence: TGTGCCACCAGCAGAGGAGGGGGACTAGGGACCTACGAGCAGTACTTC. Amino acids: CATSRGGGLGTYEQYF.

The chain uses TRBV5-1 and TRBJ2-3; TRBD2 aligns across 12 bases. V shed 1 base, J shed 3 bases, and the junction held 3 bases outside the gene matches. Germline CDR1 SGHRS, CDR2 YFSETQ. This CDR3 has 16 amino acids. CDR3 sequence: CASSLPGTSGTDTQYF. The CDR3 coding sequence is TGCGCCAGCAGCTTGCCCGGGACTAGCGGGACAGATACGCAGTATTTT.

The J gene is TRBJ1-1, the V gene TRBV5-1; D is undetermined. Trimming cost V 4 bases and J 4 bases, with 8 bases left between them. The CDR3 runs 12 residues. Per the germline V gene, CDR1 is SGHRS and CDR2 is YFSETQ. The CDR3 nucleotides read TGCGCCAGCAGCCGAGGGAGCACTGAAGCTTTCTTT. This translates into CASSRGSTEAFF. Variable domain in full (rest from reference TRBV5-1 and TRBJ1-1): KAGVTQTPRYLIKTRGQQVTLSCSPISGHRSVSWYQQTPGQGLQFLFEYFSETQRNKGNFPGRFSGRQFSNSRSEMNVSTLELGDSALYLCASSRGSTEAFFGQGTRLTVV.

To note about this clone: Other nucleotide sequences in the sample specify the same CDR3. This chain connects TRBV7-9 to TRBJ2-5, with no clear D. This CDR3 comprises 12 residues. Germline CDR1 reads SEHNR; CDR2 reads FQNEAQ (reference sequence). Trimming took off 1 base at V and 4 bases at J, with 4 bases between the two ends. CDR3 amino acids: CASSLVGETQYF. The DNA of the CDR3 is TGTGCCAGCAGCTTAGTGGGAGAGACCCAGTACTTC.

The count of this clone is one. One base away lies a much larger clone, so this may be a sequencing read error. The chain joins TRBV11-2 to TRBJ2-5; TRBD1 matches at 9 bases. CDR3 length equals 13 residues. Per germline, CDR1 SGHAT and CDR2 FQNNGV. The CDR3 here is CDSSAGQGKTQYF. The CDR3 DNA reads as TGTGACAGCAGCGCCGGACAGGGGAAGACCCAGTACTTC.

The chain recombines TRBV10-3 with TRBJ1-2; 7 bases match TRBD1. This CDR3 region has 13 residues. Germline CDR1 is ENHRY and CDR2 is SYGVKD. With 4 bases clipped from V and 7 bases from J, the junction kept 6 bases outside the gene matches. Here the CDR3 DNA reads TGTGCCATCAGTGTAGGAGGGGGCAGTGGCTACACCTTC. This codes for CAISVGGGSGYTF.

A note on this clone: The sample has other DNA sequences that encode this CDR3 too. This sequence joins TRBV5-1 and TRBJ2-7; D remains unclear. The CDR3 is 12 amino acids. With 4 bases removed from V and 4 bases from J, the gap between germline ends came to 9 bases. The germline V gene has CDR1 SGHRS and CDR2 YFSETQ. The CDR3 bases are TGCGCCAGCAGCCTTGAAGGATACGAGCAGTACTTC. Translating it yields CASSLEGYEQYF.

The chain joins TRBV4-1 to TRBJ2-3; D unclear. The germline gives CDR1 MGHRA, CDR2 YSYEKL. Trimming took off 2 bases at V and 1 base at J, with 19 bases between the two ends. The CDR3 totals 18 residues. CDR3 in amino acids: CASSQRLLLVSGTDTQYF. CDR3 nucleotide sequence: TGCGCCAGCAGCCAACGGCTCCTTCTGGTCTCGGGCACAGATACGCAGTATTTT.

The CDR3 region has the DNA TGTGCTAGTGGTTTGGTAACAGGCTCCTACGAGCAGTACTTC. It yields the protein CASGLVTGSYEQYF. The rearrangement uses TRBV12-5 and TRBJ2-7; TRBD1 is a possible D gene (5 bases). The CDR3 is 14 residues long. Germline V gene sequence: CDR1 LGHNT, CDR2 FRNRAP. Deletions cut 0 bases from V and 0 bases from J, with 6 bases between. Using reference TRBV12-5 and TRBJ2-7 for the parts outside the CDR3, the full variable domain is DARVTQTPRHKVTEMGQEVTMRCQPILGHNTVFWYRQTMMQGLELLAYFRNRAPLDDSGMPKDRFSAEMPDATLATLKIQPSEPRDSAVYFCASGLVTGSYEQYFGPGTRLTVT.

This clone has only one observation. The chain recombines TRBV18 with TRBJ1-4; D gene ambiguous. CDR1 and CDR2 from the germline V gene are KGHSH and LQKENI. The CDR3 loop spans 14 amino acids. Trimming removed 2 bases at V and 2 bases at J, with 6 bases between. The CDR3 is CASSPGETNEKLFF. The CDR3 nucleotides read TGTGCCAGCTCACCAGGGGAGACTAATGAAAAACTGTTTTTT.

Worth noting for this clone: One base separates it from a far larger clone, so it is likely a read error. This sample includes further DNA sequences coding for the same CDR3. The chain is built from TRBV4-1 and TRBJ1-5; D unresolved. This CDR3 region has 13 residues. CDR1 is MGHRA and CDR2 is YSYEKL in the germline V gene. The CDR3 spells CASSHGPNQPQHF. The DNA for the CDR3 is TGCGCCAGCAGCCATGGACCCAATCAGCCTCAGCATTTT.

V and J are TRBV30 and TRBJ2-7, with D perhaps matching TRBD1 (6 bases). Germline-derived CDR1 and CDR2 are GTSNPN and SVGIG (reference sequence). Trimming took off 2 bases at V and 3 bases at J, with 11 bases between the two ends. This CDR3 comprises 13 residues. CDR3 sequence: CAWSLGQIYEQYF. As DNA, the CDR3 is TGTGCCTGGAGTCTAGGACAGATCTACGAGCAGTACTTC.

V gene TRBV4-3 combines with J gene TRBJ2-7, with TRBD1 identical over 9 bases. There are 14 residues in the CDR3. The V gene end was trimmed by 1 base and the J gene end by 4 bases; junction bases not matched to a gene: 2. The V gene's germline CDR1 is LGHNA and CDR2 YSLEER. CDR3 loop: CASSQAGQGYEQYF. Written as DNA, the CDR3 is TGCGCCAGCAGCCAAGCGGGACAGGGATACGAGCAGTACTTC.

In regard to this clone: This sequence may be a read error, since a much larger clone differs from it by one base. The chain joins TRBV9 to TRBJ1-1, with 12 bases matching TRBD1. This CDR3 has 14 amino acids. Germline V lookup: CDR1 SGDLS, CDR2 YYNGEE. The DNA of the CDR3 is TGTGCCAGCAGCGTGGGGACAGGGGGCTCCGAGGCTCTCTTT. It is translated as CASSVGTGGSEALF. The full variable domain, in which reference TRBV9 and TRBJ1-1 provide the parts outside the CDR3, is DSGVTQTPKHLITATGQRVTLRCSPRSGDLSVYWYQQSLDQGLQFLIQYYNGEERAKGNILERFSAQQFPDLHSELNLSSLELGDSALYFCASSVGTGGSEALFGQGTRLTVV.

This rearrangement joins TRBV4-2 to TRBJ2-7, with TRBD2 matching over 12 bases. Per the germline V gene, CDR1 is LGHNA and CDR2 is YNFKEQ. The CDR3 runs to 18 residues. V shed 4 bases, J shed 5 bases, and the junction held 15 bases outside the gene matches. CDR3 nucleotide sequence: TGTGCCAGCAGCCGCCGACTAGCGGGAGAGCCCCCGGGAGACGAGCAGTACTTC. Its translation is CASSRRLAGEPPGDEQYF.

This clone occurred a few times. The chain recombines TRBV28 with TRBJ1-1; the D is unclear. With 1 base removed from V and 8 bases from J, the gap between germline ends came to 8 bases. CDR1 MDHEN and CDR2 SYDVKM come from the germline V gene. The CDR3 runs 12 residues. The CDR3 coding sequence is TGTGCCAGCAGTTTATTGTGGGAGGAAGCTTTCTTT. It is translated as CASSLLWEEAFF. The variable domain in full, completed from reference TRBV28 and TRBJ1-1, reads DVKVTQSSRYLVKRTGEKVFLECVQDMDHENMFWYRQDPGLGLRLIYFSYDVKMKEKGDIPEGYSVSREKKERFSLILESASTNQTSMYLCASSLLWEEAFFGQGTRLTVV.

This clone was observed a few times. V and J are TRBV19 and TRBJ1-4; 7 bases match TRBD1. The ends lost 3 bases at V and 8 bases at J; junction bases unmatched: 12. Germline CDR1 LNHDA, CDR2 SQIVND (reference sequence). The CDR3 extends over 16 amino acids. The chain's CDR3 is CASSIIDRDHREKLFF. CDR3 DNA sequence: TGTGCCAGTAGTATTATTGACAGGGACCATCGAGAAAAACTGTTTTTT.

The genes are TRBV7-9 and TRBJ2-1; 10 nucleotides agree with TRBD2. Trimming took 5 bases from V and 5 from J; bases not matched to a gene: 3. Germline CDR1 is SEHNR and CDR2 is FQNEAQ (reference sequence). CDR3 length: 14 amino acids. The CDR3 here is CASSLGLANNEQFF. CDR3 nucleotides: TGTGCCAGCAGCCTGGGACTAGCGAACAATGAGCAGTTCTTC.

CDR3 nucleotide sequence: TGTGCCAGCAGCCTACAAAGACTGAACACTGAAGCTTTCTTT. Translating gives CASSLQRLNTEAFF. The chain links TRBV11-2 to TRBJ1-1; D is uncertain. CDR1 is SGHAT and CDR2 is FQNNGV in the germline V gene. Trimming pared 5 bases from V and 0 bases from J, leaving 10 bases between. This CDR3 has 14 residues.

Here the CDR3 reads CASSPPSGLANYEQYF. Written as DNA, the CDR3 is TGCGCCAGCAGTCCGCCATCGGGACTAGCCAACTACGAGCAGTACTTC. The chain is built from TRBV10-2 and TRBJ2-7; 9 bases are a match to TRBD2. Per germline, CDR1 WSHSY and CDR2 SAAADI. This CDR3 is 16 amino acids long. Trimming cost V 5 bases and J 3 bases; bases outside gene matches: 11.